This T cell receptor beta chain was found in a study of Ad26.COV2.S vaccination and SARS-CoV-2 variants. Study at large: Once or twice, 56 days apart, Ad26.COV2.S was delivered intramuscularly.

Assay: immunoSEQ multiplex PCR; the TCRdb copy retains only in-frame clones and omits some. The sample comprises 440,000 or so clones, 90% of which are singletons, and around 4.2% rests with the top ten. This CDR3 has 15 residues. V was cut by 3 bases and J by 0 bases, with 10 bases left in between. Germline V gives CDR1 LNHDA, CDR2 SQIVND (reference sequence). The treatment denotes: around 19 received Ad26.COV2.S at low or high dose, single or two shots; a few received placebo; per-sample allocation not given. Specimen acquisition occurred on day 63 following the initial vaccine or placebo injection. An Ad26 vector carrying the Wuhan-strain SARS-CoV-2 spike served as the vaccine.

Sequences were derived from peripheral blood, sampled in a trial of Ad26.COV2.S vaccine versus placebo. The chain combines TRBV19 with TRBJ2-3; D is undetermined. The clonotype was recovered from a person between 18 and 60 years old who received the Ad26.COV2.S COVID-19 vaccine or a placebo. The CDR3 is CASSIGGPSTDTQYF. The DNA of the CDR3 is TGTGCCAGTAGTATTGGCGGCCCTAGCACAGATACGCAGTATTTT. The whole variable domain, remainder taken from reference TRBV19 and TRBJ2-3, is DGGITQSPKYLFRKEGQNVTLSCEQNLNHDAMYWYRQDPGQGLRLIYYSQIVNDFQKGDIAEGYSVSREKKESFPLTVTSAQKNPTAFYLCASSIGGPSTDTQYFGPGTRLTVL.